This T cell receptor beta chain is drawn from a study of OX40 agonist ivuxolimab in advanced cancers. Turning to the study itself: Partial responses were recorded for three patients, including one with hepatocellular carcinoma and two with cutaneous melanoma.

Points on this clone: Its target is unknown.

Assay: immunoSEQ multiplex PCR; the TCRdb copy retains only in-frame clones and omits some. The data hold 50,000 to 60,000 clones, with roughly 89% observed a single time. Study findings and constraints: The CD4+ and CD8+ T cells in the blood had expanded clonally by week 6 at 0.1 to 3.0 mg/kg.

The sequencing here drew on CD4+ or CD8+ T cells sorted from blood, taken in a trial of the OX40 agonist ivuxolimab. This TCR was sampled from an adult with an advanced solid tumor such as melanoma, head and neck, liver or kidney cancer.

CDR3 sequence: CASATGTHHGYTF. In DNA form, the CDR3 reads TGTGCCAGCGCTACCGGGACACATCATGGCTACACCTTC. The chain couples TRBV27 to TRBJ1-2, with D maybe TRBD1 (6 bases). The CDR3 is 13 amino acids. In germline, CDR1 is MNHEY, CDR2 SMNVEV (reference sequence). The V end was cut by 8 bases, the J end by 6 bases, with 16 bases between.